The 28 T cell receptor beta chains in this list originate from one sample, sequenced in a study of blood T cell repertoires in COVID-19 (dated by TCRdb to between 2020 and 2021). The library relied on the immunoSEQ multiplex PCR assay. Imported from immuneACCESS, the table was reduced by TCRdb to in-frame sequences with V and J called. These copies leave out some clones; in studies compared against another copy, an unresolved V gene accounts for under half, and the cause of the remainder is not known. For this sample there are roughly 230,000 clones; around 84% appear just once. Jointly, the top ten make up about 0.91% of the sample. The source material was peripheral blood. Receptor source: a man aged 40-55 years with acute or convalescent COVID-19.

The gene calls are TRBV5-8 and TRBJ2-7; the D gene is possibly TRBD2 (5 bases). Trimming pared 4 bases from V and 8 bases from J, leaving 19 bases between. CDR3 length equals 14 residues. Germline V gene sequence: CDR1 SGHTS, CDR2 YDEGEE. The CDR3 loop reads CASSASSVLGKQYF. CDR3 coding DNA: TGTGCCAGCAGCGCGTCCTCGGTTCTCGGGAAGCAGTACTTC.

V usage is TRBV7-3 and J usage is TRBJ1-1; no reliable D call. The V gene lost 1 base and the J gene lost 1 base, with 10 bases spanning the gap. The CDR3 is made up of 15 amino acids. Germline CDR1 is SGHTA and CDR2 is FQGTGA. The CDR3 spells CASSLINSPNTEAFF. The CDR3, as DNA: TGTGCCAGCAGCTTAATTAACAGTCCGAACACTGAAGCTTTCTTT.

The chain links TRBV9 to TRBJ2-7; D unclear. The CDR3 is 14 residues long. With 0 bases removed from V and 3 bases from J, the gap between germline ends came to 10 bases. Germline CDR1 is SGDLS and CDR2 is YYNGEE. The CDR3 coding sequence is TGTGCCAGCAGCGTAGGCTCTACTTTCTACGAGCAGTACTTC. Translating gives CASSVGSTFYEQYF.

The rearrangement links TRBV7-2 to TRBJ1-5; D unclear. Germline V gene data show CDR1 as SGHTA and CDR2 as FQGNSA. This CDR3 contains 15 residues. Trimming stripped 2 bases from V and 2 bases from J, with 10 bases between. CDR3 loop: CASSLSGIGNQPQHF. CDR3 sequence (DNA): TGTGCCAGCAGCTTATCAGGCATTGGCAATCAGCCCCAGCATTTT. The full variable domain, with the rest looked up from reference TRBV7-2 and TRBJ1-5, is GAGVSQSPSNKVTEKGKDVELRCDPISGHTALYWYRQSLGQGLEFLIYFQGNSAPDKSGLPSDRFSAERTGGSVSTLTIQRTQQEDSAVYLCASSLSGIGNQPQHFGDGTRLSIL.

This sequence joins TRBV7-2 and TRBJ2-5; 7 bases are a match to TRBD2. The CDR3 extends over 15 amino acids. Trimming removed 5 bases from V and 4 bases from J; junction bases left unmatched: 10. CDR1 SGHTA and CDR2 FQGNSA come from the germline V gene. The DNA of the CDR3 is TGTGCCAGCAGCCCCTGGAGAGCGGGGACAGAGACCCAGTACTTC. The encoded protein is CASSPWRAGTETQYF.

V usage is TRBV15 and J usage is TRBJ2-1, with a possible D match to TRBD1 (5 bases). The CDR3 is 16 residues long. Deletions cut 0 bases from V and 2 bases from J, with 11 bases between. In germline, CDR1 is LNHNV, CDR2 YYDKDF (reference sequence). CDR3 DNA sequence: TGTGCCACCAGCAGAGACAGGGCTGGGCCCTACAATGAGCAGTTCTTC. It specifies CATSRDRAGPYNEQFF.

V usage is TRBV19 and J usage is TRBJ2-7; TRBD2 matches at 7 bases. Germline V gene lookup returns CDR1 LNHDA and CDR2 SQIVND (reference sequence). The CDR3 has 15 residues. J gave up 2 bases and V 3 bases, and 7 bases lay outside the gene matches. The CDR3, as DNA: TGTGCCAGTAGTATTGGGGGAGGGTCCCCCTACGAGCAGTACTTC. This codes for CASSIGGGSPYEQYF.

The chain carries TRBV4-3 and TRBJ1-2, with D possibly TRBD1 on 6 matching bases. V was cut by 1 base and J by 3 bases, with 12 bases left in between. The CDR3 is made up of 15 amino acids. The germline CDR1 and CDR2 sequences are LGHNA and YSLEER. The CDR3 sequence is CASSQGQVVDYGYTF. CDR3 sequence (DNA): TGCGCCAGCAGCCAAGGACAGGTAGTTGACTATGGCTACACCTTC.

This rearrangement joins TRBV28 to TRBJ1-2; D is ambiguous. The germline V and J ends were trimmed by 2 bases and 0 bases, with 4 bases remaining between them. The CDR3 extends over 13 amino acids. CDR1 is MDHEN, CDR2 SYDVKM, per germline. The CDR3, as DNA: TGTGCCAGCAGTTTACGGGCTAACTATGGCTACACCTTC. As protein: CASSLRANYGYTF.

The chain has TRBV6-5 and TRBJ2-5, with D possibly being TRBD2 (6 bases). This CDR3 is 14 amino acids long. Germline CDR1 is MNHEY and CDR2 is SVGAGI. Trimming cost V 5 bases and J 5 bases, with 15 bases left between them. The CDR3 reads CASSLTPGEETQYF. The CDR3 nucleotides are TGTGCCAGCAGTCTGACACCGGGGGAGGAGACCCAGTACTTC.

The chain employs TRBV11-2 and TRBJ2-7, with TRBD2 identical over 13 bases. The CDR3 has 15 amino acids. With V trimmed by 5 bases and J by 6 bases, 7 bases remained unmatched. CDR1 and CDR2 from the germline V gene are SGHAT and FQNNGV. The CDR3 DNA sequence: TGTGCCAGCAGCGGAACTAGCGGGGGGGCGCTCGAGCAGTACTTC. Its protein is CASSGTSGGALEQYF.

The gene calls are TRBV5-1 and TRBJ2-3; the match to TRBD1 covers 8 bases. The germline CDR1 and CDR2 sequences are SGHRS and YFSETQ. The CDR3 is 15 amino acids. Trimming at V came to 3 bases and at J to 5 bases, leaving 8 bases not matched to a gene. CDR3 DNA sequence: TGCGCCAGCAGCTCCTCGGACAGGGCGAGAGATACGCAGTATTTT. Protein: CASSSSDRARDTQYF.

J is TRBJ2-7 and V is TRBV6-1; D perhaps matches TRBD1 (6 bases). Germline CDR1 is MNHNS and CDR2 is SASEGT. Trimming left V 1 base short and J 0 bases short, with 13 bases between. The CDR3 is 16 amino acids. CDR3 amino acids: CASSEGVGGSSYEQYF. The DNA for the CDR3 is TGTGCCAGCAGTGAAGGAGTAGGGGGAAGCTCCTACGAGCAGTACTTC.

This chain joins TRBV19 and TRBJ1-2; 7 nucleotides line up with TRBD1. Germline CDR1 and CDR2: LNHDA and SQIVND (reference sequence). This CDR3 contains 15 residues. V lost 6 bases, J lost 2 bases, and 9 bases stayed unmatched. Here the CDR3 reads CASSDRDSANYGYTF. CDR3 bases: TGTGCCAGTAGCGATCGGGACAGCGCCAACTATGGCTACACCTTC.

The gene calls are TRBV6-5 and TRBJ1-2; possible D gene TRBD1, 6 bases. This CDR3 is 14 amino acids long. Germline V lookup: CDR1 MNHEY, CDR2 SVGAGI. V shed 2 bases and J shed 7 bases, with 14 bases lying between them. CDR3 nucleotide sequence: TGTGCCAGCAGTTACGGGGGGGCCCGGCTTGGCTACACCTTC. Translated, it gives CASSYGGARLGYTF.

The DNA of the CDR3 is TGCGCCAGCAGCGTGGGACAGATGAACACTGAAGCTTTCTTT. Translated, it gives CASSVGQMNTEAFF. The chain uses TRBV5-1 and TRBJ1-1; 7 bases agree with TRBD1. This CDR3 region has 14 residues. The J segment lost 0 bases and the V segment lost 4 bases, leaving 3 bases of the junction unmatched. Germline V gene lookup returns CDR1 SGHRS and CDR2 YFSETQ.

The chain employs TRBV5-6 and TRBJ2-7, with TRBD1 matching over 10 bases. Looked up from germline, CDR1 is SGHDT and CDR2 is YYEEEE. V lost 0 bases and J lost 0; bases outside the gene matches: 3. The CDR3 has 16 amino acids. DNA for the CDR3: TGTGCCAGCAGCTTGGCGGGACAGGGGATCTCCTACGAGCAGTACTTC. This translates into CASSLAGQGISYEQYF.

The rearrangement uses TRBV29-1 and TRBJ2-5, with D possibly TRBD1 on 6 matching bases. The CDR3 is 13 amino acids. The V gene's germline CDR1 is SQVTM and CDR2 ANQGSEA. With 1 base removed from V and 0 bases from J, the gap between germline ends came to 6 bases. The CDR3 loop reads CSVEGTDQETQYF. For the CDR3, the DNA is TGCAGCGTTGAAGGGACAGACCAAGAGACCCAGTACTTC.

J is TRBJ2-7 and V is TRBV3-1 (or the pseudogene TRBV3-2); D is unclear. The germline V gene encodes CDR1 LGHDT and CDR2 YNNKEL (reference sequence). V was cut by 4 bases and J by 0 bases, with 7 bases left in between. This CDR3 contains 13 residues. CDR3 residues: CASSRLDSYEQYF. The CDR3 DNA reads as TGTGCCAGCAGCCGACTGGACTCCTACGAGCAGTACTTC.

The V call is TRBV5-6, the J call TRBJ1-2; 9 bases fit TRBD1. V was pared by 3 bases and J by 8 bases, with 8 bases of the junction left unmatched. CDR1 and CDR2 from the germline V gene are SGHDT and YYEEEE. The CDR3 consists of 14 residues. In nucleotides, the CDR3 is TGTGCCAGCAGCTATGACGACAGGGGGAAAGGCTACACCTTC. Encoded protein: CASSYDDRGKGYTF.

The CDR3 DNA reads TGTGCCAGCAGCTTGGGGACAGGGGCTGGAGACTACGAGCAGTACTTC. It translates to CASSLGTGAGDYEQYF. The chain links TRBV5-4 to TRBJ2-7; 9 nucleotides match TRBD1. Germline V gene sequence: CDR1 SGHNT, CDR2 YYREEE (reference sequence). Trimming cost V 0 bases and J 3 bases; bases outside gene matches: 7. The CDR3 has 16 residues.

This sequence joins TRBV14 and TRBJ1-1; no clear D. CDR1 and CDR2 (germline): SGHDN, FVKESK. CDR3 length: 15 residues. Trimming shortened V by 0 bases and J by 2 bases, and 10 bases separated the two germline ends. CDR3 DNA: TGTGCCAGCAGCCAAGATTCTAATGCCAACACTGAAGCTTTCTTT. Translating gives CASSQDSNANTEAFF.

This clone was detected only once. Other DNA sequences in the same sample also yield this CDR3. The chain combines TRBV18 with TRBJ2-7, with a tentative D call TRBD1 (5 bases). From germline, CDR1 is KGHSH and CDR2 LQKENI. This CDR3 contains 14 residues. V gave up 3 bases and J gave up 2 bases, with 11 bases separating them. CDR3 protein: CASSPATGPYEQYF. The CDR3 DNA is TGTGCCAGCTCACCTGCCACAGGTCCCTACGAGCAGTACTTC.

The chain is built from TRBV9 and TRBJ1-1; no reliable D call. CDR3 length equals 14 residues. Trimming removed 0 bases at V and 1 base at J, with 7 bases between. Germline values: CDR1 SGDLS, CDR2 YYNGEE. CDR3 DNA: TGTGCCAGCAGCGTAGGGGCAGAGAACACTGAAGCTTTCTTT. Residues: CASSVGAENTEAFF.

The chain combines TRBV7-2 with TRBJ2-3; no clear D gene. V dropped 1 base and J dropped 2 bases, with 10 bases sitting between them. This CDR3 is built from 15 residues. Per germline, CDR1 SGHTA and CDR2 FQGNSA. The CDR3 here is CASSLGLTNTDTQYF. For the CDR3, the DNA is TGTGCCAGCAGCTTAGGGCTAACTAACACAGATACGCAGTATTTT.

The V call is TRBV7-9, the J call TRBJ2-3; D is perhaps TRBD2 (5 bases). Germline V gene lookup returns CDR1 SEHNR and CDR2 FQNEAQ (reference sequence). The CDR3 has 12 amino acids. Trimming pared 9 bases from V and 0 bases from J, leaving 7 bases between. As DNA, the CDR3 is TGTGCCAGTAGCGAGAGCACAGATACGCAGTATTTT. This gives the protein CASSESTDTQYF.

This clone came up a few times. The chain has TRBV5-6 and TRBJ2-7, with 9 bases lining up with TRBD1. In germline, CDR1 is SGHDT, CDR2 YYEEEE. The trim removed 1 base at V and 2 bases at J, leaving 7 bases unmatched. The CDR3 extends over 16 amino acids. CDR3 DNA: TGTGCCAGCAGCTTGCTTGGGACAGGGACAACCTACGAGCAGTACTTC. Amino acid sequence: CASSLLGTGTTYEQYF.

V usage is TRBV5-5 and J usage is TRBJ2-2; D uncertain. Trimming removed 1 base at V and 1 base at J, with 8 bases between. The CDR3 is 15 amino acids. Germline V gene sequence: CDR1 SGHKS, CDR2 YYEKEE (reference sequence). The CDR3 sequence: CASSLFSENTGELFF. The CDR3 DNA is TGTGCCAGCAGCTTGTTTTCAGAGAACACCGGGGAGCTGTTTTTT.